This T cell receptor (beta chain) was recovered during a study of T-cell memory formation after mild COVID-19. MiXCR, run by TCRdb on the 5' RACE reads, gives a single entry per CDR3 protein. Of roughly 320,000 distinct CDR3 sequences in the sample, around 30% are singletons; the top ten hold roughly 14%. The CDR3 contains 14 residues. From germline, CDR1 is SGHVS and CDR2 FQNEAQ. Trimming removed 1 base from V and 6 bases from J, with 12 bases in between. In this sample, this clonotype turned up a few times. The J gene is TRBJ1-1, the V gene TRBV7-8; D is possibly TRBD1 (5 bases). This clonotype originated in an adult woman who had mild COVID-19 (a few samples of this study predate the infection). Cell type and time point are not known. Sequencing used PBMCs or a T cell subset sorted from them (not recorded which). The CDR3 DNA sequence: TGTGCCAGCAGCTTAGTTGGGGGAAGGGCTGAAGCTTTCTTT. It is translated as CASSLVGGRAEAFF.